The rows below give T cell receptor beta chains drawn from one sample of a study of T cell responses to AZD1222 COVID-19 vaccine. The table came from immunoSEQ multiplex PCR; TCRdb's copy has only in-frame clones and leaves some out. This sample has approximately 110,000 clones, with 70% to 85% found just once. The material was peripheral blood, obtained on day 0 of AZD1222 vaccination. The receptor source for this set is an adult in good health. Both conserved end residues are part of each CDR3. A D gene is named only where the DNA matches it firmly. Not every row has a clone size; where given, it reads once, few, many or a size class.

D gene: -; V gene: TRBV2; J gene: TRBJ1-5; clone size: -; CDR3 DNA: TGTGCCAGCACGAGGGATAGCAATCAGCCCCAGCATTTT; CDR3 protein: CASTRDSNQPQHF
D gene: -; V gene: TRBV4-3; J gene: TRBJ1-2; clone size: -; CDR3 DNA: TGCGCCAGCAGCCAAGAAGGCCGGGGGATTAACTATGGCTACACCTTC; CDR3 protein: CASSQEGRGINYGYTF
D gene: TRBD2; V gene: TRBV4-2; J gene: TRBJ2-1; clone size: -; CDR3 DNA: TGTGCCAGCAGCCAAGGGACTAGCGGGGACAATGAGCAGTTCTTC; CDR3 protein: CASSQGTSGDNEQFF
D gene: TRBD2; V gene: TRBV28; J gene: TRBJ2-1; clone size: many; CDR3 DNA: TGTGCCAGCAGTTTTGCTAGCGGGGAGCAGTTCTTC; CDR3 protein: CASSFASGEQFF
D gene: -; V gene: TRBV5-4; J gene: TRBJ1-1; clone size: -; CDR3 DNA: TGTGCCAGCAGCCCGGACCAGGGCCCCGTTGAAGCTTTCTTT; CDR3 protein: CASSPDQGPVEAFF
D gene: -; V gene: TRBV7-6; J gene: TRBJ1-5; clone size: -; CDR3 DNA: TGTGCCAGCAGCTTAGTGGCAGGCCGAAGCGATCAGCCCCAGCATTTT; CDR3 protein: CASSLVAGRSDQPQHF
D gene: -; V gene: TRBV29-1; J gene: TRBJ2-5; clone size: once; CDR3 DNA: TGCAGCGTTGTGAGGGGGGTCCGAGAGACCCAGTACTTC; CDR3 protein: CSVVRGVRETQYF
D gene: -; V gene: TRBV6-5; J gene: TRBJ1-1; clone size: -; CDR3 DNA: TGTGCCAGCAGTTACCGAAGTGAGACTGAAGCTTTCTTT; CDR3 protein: CASSYRSETEAFF
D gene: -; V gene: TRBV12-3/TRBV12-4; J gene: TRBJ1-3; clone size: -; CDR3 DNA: TGTGCCAGCAGTTTAGGGTTGAAACAAGCCATATATTTT; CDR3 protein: CASSLGLKQAIYF
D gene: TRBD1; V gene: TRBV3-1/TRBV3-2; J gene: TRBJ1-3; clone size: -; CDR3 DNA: TGTGCCAGCAACCGACAGGGCACAAACACCATATATTTT; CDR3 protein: CASNRQGTNTIYF
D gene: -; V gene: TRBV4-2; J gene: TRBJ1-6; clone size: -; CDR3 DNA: TGTGCCAGCAGCCAAGATTTCGACAGTTATAATTCACCCCTCCACTTT; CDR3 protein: CASSQDFDSYNSPLHF
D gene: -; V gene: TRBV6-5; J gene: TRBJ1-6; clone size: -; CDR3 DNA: TGTGCCAGCAGCCGTGCTAGGGACACGGGACCCCTCCACTTT; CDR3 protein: CASSRARDTGPLHF
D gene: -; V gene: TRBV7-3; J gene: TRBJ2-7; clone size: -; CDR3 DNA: TGTGCCAGCAGCATGAACGTGGACAGCGAGCAGTACTTC; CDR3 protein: CASSMNVDSEQYF
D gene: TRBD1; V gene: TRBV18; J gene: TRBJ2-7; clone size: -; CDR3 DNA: TGTGCCAGCTCACCGGGACAGGGGGACGAGCAGTACTTC; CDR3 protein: CASSPGQGDEQYF
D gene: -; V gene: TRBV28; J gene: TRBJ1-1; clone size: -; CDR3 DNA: TGTGCCAGCAGTTTCGGGGGGCTGAACACTGAAGCTTTCTTT; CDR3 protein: CASSFGGLNTEAFF
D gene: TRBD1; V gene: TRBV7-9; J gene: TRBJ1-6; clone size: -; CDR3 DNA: TGTGCCAGCAGCTATACAGGGGTAGGGTCACCCCTCCACTTT; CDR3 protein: CASSYTGVGSPLHF
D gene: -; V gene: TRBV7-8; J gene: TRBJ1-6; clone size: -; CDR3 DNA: TGTGCCAGCAGCTTCGATGGGGCTTATGGTTCACCCCTCCACTTT; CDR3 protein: CASSFDGAYGSPLHF
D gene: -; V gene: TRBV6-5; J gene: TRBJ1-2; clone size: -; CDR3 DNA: TGTGCCAGTAGAGGAGACAACTATGGCTACACCTTC; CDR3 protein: CASRGDNYGYTF
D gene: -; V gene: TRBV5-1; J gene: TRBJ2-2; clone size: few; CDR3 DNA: TGCGCCAGCAGCCCGCTTGGAAACACCGGGGAGCTGTTTTTT; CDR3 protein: CASSPLGNTGELFF
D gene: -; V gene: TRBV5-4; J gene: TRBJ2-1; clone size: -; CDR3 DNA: TGTGCCAGCAGCTTTATCAATGAGCAGTTCTTC; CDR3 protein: CASSFINEQFF
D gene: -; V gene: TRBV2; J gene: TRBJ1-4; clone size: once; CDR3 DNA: TGTGCCAGCAGGGCGACAGAGGAGTTTTTT; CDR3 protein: CASRATEEFF
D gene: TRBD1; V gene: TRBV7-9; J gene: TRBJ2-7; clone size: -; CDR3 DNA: TGTGCCAGCAGCTTAGGGACAGGGGACGAGCAGTACTTC; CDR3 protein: CASSLGTGDEQYF
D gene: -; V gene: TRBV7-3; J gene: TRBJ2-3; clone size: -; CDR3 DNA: TGTGCCAGCAGCTTCGGAGGGATGTGGTATTTT; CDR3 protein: CASSFGGMWYF
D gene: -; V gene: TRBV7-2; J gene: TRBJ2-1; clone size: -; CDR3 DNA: TGTGCCAGCAGCTTAGTTGTGCAGAGTGAGCAGTTCTTC; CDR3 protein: CASSLVVQSEQFF
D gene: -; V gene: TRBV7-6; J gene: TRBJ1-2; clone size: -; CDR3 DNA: TGTGCCAGCAGCTCTCCGTCAACAGGGAACTATGGCTACACCTTC; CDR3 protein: CASSSPSTGNYGYTF
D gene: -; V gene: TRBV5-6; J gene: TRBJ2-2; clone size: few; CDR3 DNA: TGTGCCAGCAGCCCAACCTGGGGGCGATACACCGGGGAGCTGTTTTTT; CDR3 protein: CASSPTWGRYTGELFF
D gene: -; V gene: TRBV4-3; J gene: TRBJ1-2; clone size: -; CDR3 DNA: TGCGCCAGCAGCCAAGCCCCAGGGGATGGCTACACCTTC; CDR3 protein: CASSQAPGDGYTF
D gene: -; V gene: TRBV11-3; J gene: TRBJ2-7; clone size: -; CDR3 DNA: TGTGCCAGCAGCTTAAGGGGAGGGGGCGCGTCCTACGAGCAGTACTTC; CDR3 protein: CASSLRGGGASYEQYF
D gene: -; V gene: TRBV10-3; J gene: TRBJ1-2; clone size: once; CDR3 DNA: TGTGCCATCAGTGAGTCCGCAGGAGTCCTCTATGGCTACACCTTC; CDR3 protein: CAISESAGVLYGYTF